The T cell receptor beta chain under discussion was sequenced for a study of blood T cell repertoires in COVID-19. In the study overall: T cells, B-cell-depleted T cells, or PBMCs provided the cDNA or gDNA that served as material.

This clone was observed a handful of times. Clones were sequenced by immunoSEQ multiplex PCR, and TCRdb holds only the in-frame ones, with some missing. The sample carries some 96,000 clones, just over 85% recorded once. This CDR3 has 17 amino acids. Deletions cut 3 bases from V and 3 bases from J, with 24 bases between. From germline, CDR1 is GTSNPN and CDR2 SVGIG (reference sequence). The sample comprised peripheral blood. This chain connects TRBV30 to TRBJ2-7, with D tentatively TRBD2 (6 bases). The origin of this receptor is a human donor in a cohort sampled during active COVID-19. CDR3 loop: CAWRALGRETHDYEQYF. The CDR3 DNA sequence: TGTGCCTGGAGAGCTTTAGGTCGGGAGACCCATGACTACGAGCAGTACTTC.